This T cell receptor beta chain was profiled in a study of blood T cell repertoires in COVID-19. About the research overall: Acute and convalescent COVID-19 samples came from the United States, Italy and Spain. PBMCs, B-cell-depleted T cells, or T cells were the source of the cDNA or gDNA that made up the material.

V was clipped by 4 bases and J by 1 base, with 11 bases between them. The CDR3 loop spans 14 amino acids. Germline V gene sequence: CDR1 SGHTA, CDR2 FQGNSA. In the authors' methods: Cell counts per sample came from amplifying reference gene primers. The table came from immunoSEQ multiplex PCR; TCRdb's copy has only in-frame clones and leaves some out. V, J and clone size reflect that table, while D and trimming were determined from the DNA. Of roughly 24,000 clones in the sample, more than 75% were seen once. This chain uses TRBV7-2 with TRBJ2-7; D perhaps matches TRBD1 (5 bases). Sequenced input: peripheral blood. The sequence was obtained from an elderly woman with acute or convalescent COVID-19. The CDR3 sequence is CASSSRQLSYEQYF. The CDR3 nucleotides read TGTGCCAGCAGCTCCCGACAGCTATCCTACGAGCAGTACTTC.